Each of the 31 T cell receptor beta chains below was sequenced from the same sample in a study of T-cell reconstitution after alpha-beta-depleted transplantation in children. Unique molecular identifiers were incorporated during preparation of the TCRbeta library. TCRdb itself ran the PCR reads through MiXCR, one entry per CDR3 protein. The sample includes hundreds of thousands of distinct CDR3 sequences, 10% to 15% of them seen just once. Specimen: PBMCs, mostly from graft donor cells, collected 360 days after TCRalphabeta/CD19-depleted stem cell transplant. These receptor sequences come from a male patient aged 5 to 17 who had a stem cell transplant for acute myeloid leukemia, so the T cells may come from the graft donor.

V gene TRBV7-9 combines with J gene TRBJ2-3; D uncertain. CDR3 length: 13 amino acids. Trimming pared 1 base from V and 6 bases from J, leaving 8 bases between. In germline, CDR1 is SEHNR, CDR2 FQNEAQ (reference sequence). The DNA for the CDR3 is TGTGCCAGCAGCTTAGACCCGTCGGATACGCAGTATTTT. Its protein is CASSLDPSDTQYF.

J is TRBJ2-7 and V is TRBV29-1; a possible D gene is TRBD2 (5 bases). Trimming took 7 bases from V and 3 from J, leaving 13 bases between them. Germline V gives CDR1 SQVTM, CDR2 ANQGSEA. CDR3 size: 12 residues. The DNA of the CDR3 is TGCAGCGCAAGGTACGGGATCTACGAGCAGTACTTC. Amino acids: CSARYGIYEQYF.

This sequence joins TRBV5-1 and TRBJ2-2, with unresolved D. This CDR3 comprises 16 residues. Germline CDR1 is SGHRS and CDR2 is YFSETQ. The V end lost 2 bases, the J end lost 7 bases, and 18 bases lay between the germline ends. The CDR3 DNA reads as TGCGCCAGCAGCTTCGGGTGGAACCCCTCCGGCGGGGAGCTGTTTTTT. Translation: CASSFGWNPSGGELFF.

This clonotype came up once. The chain couples TRBV7-2 to TRBJ2-5; 8 bases agree with TRBD2. The CDR3 is 16 amino acids. In germline, CDR1 is SGHTA, CDR2 FQGNSA. The V segment lost 2 bases and the J segment 5 bases; nucleotides outside the gene matches: 10. The CDR3 here is CASSLTPGGLRETQYF. In DNA form, the CDR3 reads TGTGCCAGCAGCTTAACCCCGGGAGGGCTCCGGGAGACCCAGTACTTC.

This clonotype was detected a few times. This chain joins TRBV29-1 and TRBJ2-7; the D gene could be TRBD1 or TRBD2 (5 bases each). This CDR3 is built from 11 residues. Trimming removed 6 bases from V and 5 bases from J, with 11 bases in between. Germline lookup yields CDR1 SQVTM and CDR2 ANQGSEA. CDR3 amino acids: CSVLRGDEQYF. Written as DNA, the CDR3 is TGCAGCGTCTTAAGGGGAGACGAGCAGTACTTC.

This clonotype was recorded a few times. The CDR3 coding sequence is TGTGCCACAAAGGGCAGTGCCACCGGGGAGCTGTTTTTT. It translates to CATKGSATGELFF. The chain uses TRBV24-1 and TRBJ2-2, with D uncertain. The germline CDR1 and CDR2 sequences are KGHDR and SFDVKD. V was cut by 10 bases and J by 4 bases, with 12 bases left in between. This CDR3 region has 13 residues.

Of note for this clonotype: This is likely a read error, given that the CDR3 carries no conserved phenylalanine or tryptophan at its end. The rearrangement uses TRBV20-1 and TRBJ2-5; D gene uncertain. Deletions cut 2 bases from V and 5 bases from J, with 12 bases between. The germline V gene encodes CDR1 DFQATT and CDR2 SNEGSKA (reference sequence). The CDR3 runs 13 residues. CDR3 region: CSARRPPWETQYS. CDR3 nucleotide sequence: TGCAGTGCTAGACGCCCCCCCTGGGAGACCCAGTACTCC.

The chain has TRBV7-3 and TRBJ2-7, with D possibly TRBD2 on 6 matching bases. The CDR3 sequence is 15 residues long. The V and J ends lost 5 bases and 2 bases respectively, with 16 bases between them. Germline loops: CDR1 SGHTA, CDR2 FQGTGA. This chain's CDR3 is CASSPVGGIPYEQYF. The CDR3 DNA follows: TGTGCCAGCAGCCCCGTTGGAGGGATCCCCTACGAGCAGTACTTC.

The rearrangement uses TRBV5-6 and TRBJ2-7, with D perhaps TRBD2 (6 bases). From germline, CDR1 is SGHDT and CDR2 YYEEEE. The CDR3 sequence is 14 residues long. V lost 2 bases to trimming and J lost 3 bases, with 12 bases between them. CDR3 residues: CASSFTPGLYEQYF. The DNA of the CDR3 is TGTGCCAGCAGCTTTACTCCGGGACTCTACGAGCAGTACTTC.

In this sample, this clonotype turned up a few times. For the CDR3, the DNA is TGTGCCAGCAGCAAGACAACCGGGACTAGTTTTAGTGAGCAGTTCTTC. Translated, it gives CASSKTTGTSFSEQFF. The chain recombines TRBV3-1 with TRBJ2-1; the match to TRBD2 covers 8 bases. The CDR3 sequence is 16 residues long. V dropped 5 bases and J dropped 9; count of bases not matched to a gene: 15. Germline V gene lookup returns CDR1 LGHDT and CDR2 YNNKEL (reference sequence).

This clonotype has ten or more counts. The chain has TRBV24-1 and TRBJ2-3; D unclear. The CDR3 runs 13 residues. V was clipped by 4 bases and J by 5 bases, with 9 bases between them. Germline V gene sequence: CDR1 KGHDR, CDR2 SFDVKD. CDR3 protein: CATSDTHIDTQYF. The DNA of the CDR3 is TGTGCCACCAGTGACACCCATATAGATACGCAGTATTTT.

The chain has TRBV6-5 and TRBJ2-5; 8 nucleotides align to TRBD1. CDR3 length: 18 amino acids. The J segment lost 3 bases and the V segment lost 0 bases, leaving 12 bases of the junction unmatched. Germline CDR1 is MNHEY and CDR2 is SVGAGI. Here the CDR3 reads CASSYSLGFWDRKETQYF. As DNA, the CDR3 is TGTGCCAGCAGTTACTCCTTAGGGTTCTGGGACAGGAAAGAGACCCAGTACTTC.

The chain employs TRBV12-3 or TRBV12-4 and TRBJ2-3, with TRBD2 matching 12 bases. V lost 5 bases to trimming and J lost 5 bases; unmatched junction nucleotides: 5. The CDR3 runs 15 residues. The CDR3 here is CASSPMGLAGDTQYF. The CDR3 DNA follows: TGTGCCAGCAGTCCGATGGGACTAGCGGGAGATACGCAGTATTTT.

The rearrangement joins TRBV12-3 or TRBV12-4 to TRBJ1-5; D call uncertain. The V end was cut by 5 bases, the J end by 9 bases, with 17 bases between. The CDR3 loop spans 14 amino acids. In DNA form, the CDR3 reads TGTGCCAGCAGTACGGGTCTAGGGATTGTGCCCCAGCATTTT. It yields the protein CASSTGLGIVPQHF.

The chain couples TRBV14 to TRBJ2-7; the D is unclear. V lost 1 base, J lost 4 bases, and 14 bases lay in between. This CDR3 has 15 amino acids. Per germline, CDR1 SGHDN and CDR2 FVKESK. This CDR3 is CASSQAGGPIYEQYF. In DNA, the CDR3 is TGTGCCAGCAGCCAAGCTGGCGGTCCGATTTACGAGCAGTACTTC.

The chain combines TRBV20-1 with TRBJ2-1; the match to TRBD1 covers 10 bases. V was clipped by 7 bases and J by 7 bases; unmatched bases: 10. The CDR3 totals 14 residues. Germline loops: CDR1 DFQATT, CDR2 SNEGSKA (reference sequence). The DNA of the CDR3 is TGCAGTGGTCCCGGGACAGGGGCTGAGAATGAGCAGTTCTTC. Amino acids: CSGPGTGAENEQFF.

The rearrangement joins TRBV5-1 to TRBJ2-1, with TRBD2 identical over 8 bases. CDR1 is SGHRS and CDR2 is YFSETQ in the germline V gene. Trimming cost V 0 bases and J 6 bases; bases outside gene matches: 5. This CDR3 region has 15 residues. The CDR3 DNA reads TGCGCCAGCAGCTTGGGGAGCGGGAGCGGCAATGAGCAGTTCTTC. Translation gives CASSLGSGSGNEQFF. Full variable domain (remainder filled in from reference TRBV5-1 and TRBJ2-1): KAGVTQTPRYLIKTRGQQVTLSCSPISGHRSVSWYQQTPGQGLQFLFEYFSETQRNKGNFPGRFSGRQFSNSRSEMNVSTLELGDSALYLCASSLGSGSGNEQFFGPGTRLTVL.

The rearrangement uses TRBV4-3 and TRBJ2-3; 8 nucleotides agree with TRBD2. The V gene's germline CDR1 is LGHNA and CDR2 YSLEER. The CDR3 consists of 20 residues. Trimming took 3 bases from V and 0 from J; bases not matched to a gene: 17. CDR3 DNA sequence: TGCGCCAGCAGCCATCATCCCCCCCAGCGGGAGTTCTCTAGCACAGATACGCAGTATTTT. Its translation is CASSHHPPQREFSSTDTQYF.

This clonotype has a handful of counts. The chain links TRBV20-1 to TRBJ1-5; D is unresolved. Germline V gene sequence: CDR1 DFQATT, CDR2 SNEGSKA (reference sequence). This CDR3 spans 12 amino acids. Trimming took off 5 bases at V and 7 bases at J, with 12 bases between the two ends. In DNA, the CDR3 is TGCAGTGCTTCAGTCGTCCTACAGCCCCAGCATTTT. Protein product: CSASVVLQPQHF.

At least ten counts were recorded for this clonotype. The V call is TRBV20-1, the J call TRBJ2-3; D perhaps matches TRBD2 (5 bases). This CDR3 has 16 residues. Deletions cut 0 bases from V and 4 bases from J, with 17 bases between. The germline V gene encodes CDR1 DFQATT and CDR2 SNEGSKA (reference sequence). CDR3 region: CSARDRDSEDADTQYF. The CDR3 nucleotides are TGCAGTGCTAGAGATCGGGATAGCGAGGACGCAGATACGCAGTATTTT.

J is TRBJ2-7 and V is TRBV29-1; D could derive from TRBD1 or TRBD2 (6 bases each). Germline V gene lookup returns CDR1 SQVTM and CDR2 ANQGSEA. The CDR3 spans 12 residues. Trimming left V 6 bases short and J 3 bases short, with 12 bases between. The CDR3 nucleotides are TGCAGCGTCGGGGGACAACTCTACGAGCAGTACTTC. It encodes CSVGGQLYEQYF.

The V and J genes are TRBV2 and TRBJ2-1; D is undetermined. The germline gives CDR1 SNHLY, CDR2 FYNNEI. Trimming took 5 bases from V and 1 from J, leaving 18 bases between them. CDR3 length: 17 residues. The CDR3: CASSPKALTRSYNEQFF. The CDR3 DNA follows: TGTGCCAGCAGTCCAAAGGCTCTCACGCGGTCCTACAATGAGCAGTTCTTC. The whole variable domain, filled in from reference TRBV2 and TRBJ2-1, reads EPEVTQTPSHQVTQMGQEVILRCVPISNHLYFYWYRQILGQKVEFLVSFYNNEISEKSEIFDDQFSVERPDGSNFTLKIRSTKLEDSAMYFCASSPKALTRSYNEQFFGPGTRLTVL.

As for this clonotype: The CDR3 end shows no conserved phenylalanine or tryptophan, and so a read error is likely. The V and J genes are TRBV5-1 and TRBJ1-6; 9 bases align to TRBD1. This CDR3 is 14 amino acids long. Trimming removed 5 bases from V and 10 bases from J; junction bases left unmatched: 7. CDR1 is SGHRS, CDR2 YFSETQ, per germline. The CDR3 sequence: CASRGPGQGSPLHY. The CDR3 DNA sequence: TGCGCCAGCAGAGGGCCGGGACAGGGCTCACCCCTCCACTAT.

The chain uses TRBV9 and TRBJ2-1; 12 nucleotides match TRBD2. J was trimmed by 7 bases and V by 0 bases; bases with no gene match: 11. Per germline, CDR1 SGDLS and CDR2 YYNGEE. The CDR3 has 18 amino acids. CDR3 residues: CASSVDPGLAGGKNEQFF. CDR3 DNA sequence: TGTGCCAGCAGCGTAGATCCGGGGCTAGCGGGAGGGAAGAATGAGCAGTTCTTC.

This clonotype was counted ten times or more. The chain is built from TRBV4-1 and TRBJ2-7, with D maybe TRBD1 (5 bases). Germline V gene sequence: CDR1 MGHRA, CDR2 YSYEKL. The CDR3 consists of 13 residues. V shed 6 bases and J shed 1 base, with 10 bases lying between them. CDR3 nucleotide sequence: TGCGCCAGCAGTCGTGCAGGGTCCTACGAGCAGTACTTC. This codes for CASSRAGSYEQYF.

This clonotype came up a few times. The chain links TRBV6-2 or TRBV6-3 to TRBJ2-1; TRBD2 matches 13 bases. The CDR3 totals 17 residues. Germline lookup yields CDR1 MNHEY and CDR2 SVGEGT. V trimming: 2 bases; J trimming: 5 bases; junction bases outside the gene matches: 6. The CDR3 loop reads CASSYLWTSGSHNEQFF. CDR3 coding DNA: TGTGCCAGCAGTTACCTTTGGACTAGCGGGAGCCACAATGAGCAGTTCTTC.

This clonotype has more than one count but fewer than ten. The rearrangement uses TRBV28 and TRBJ2-7; 10 bases are a match to TRBD1. The CDR3 length is 15 residues. The trim removed 3 bases at V and 2 bases at J, leaving 4 bases unmatched. In germline, CDR1 is MDHEN, CDR2 SYDVKM. CDR3 coding DNA: TGTGCCAGCAGTTTCGGGACAGGGGTCCCCTACGAGCAGTACTTC. It translates to CASSFGTGVPYEQYF.

The sample holds many counts of this clonotype. The chain uses TRBV6-5 and TRBJ2-7; no clear D. This CDR3 has 15 amino acids. The germline V gene has CDR1 MNHEY and CDR2 SVGAGI. Trimming shortened V by 0 bases and J by 0 bases, and 9 bases separated the two germline ends. This CDR3 is CASSYSPVSSYEQYF. The CDR3 DNA reads as TGTGCCAGCAGTTACTCTCCCGTTTCCTCCTACGAGCAGTACTTC.

This chain joins TRBV6-5 and TRBJ2-1; D not certain. V shed 3 bases and J shed 4 bases, with 7 bases lying between them. Germline V CDR1 and CDR2: MNHEY, SVGAGI. The CDR3 sequence is 13 residues long. The CDR3 DNA reads TGTGCCAGCAGTTATAACCCGTACAATGAGCAGTTCTTC. Protein product: CASSYNPYNEQFF.

This clonotype was detected ten times or more. J is TRBJ1-2 and V is TRBV15, with D perhaps TRBD1 (5 bases). Trimming cost V 5 bases and J 4 bases, with 11 bases left between them. Germline V gene lookup returns CDR1 LNHNV and CDR2 YYDKDF (reference sequence). This CDR3 is built from 13 residues. CDR3 sequence reads: CATSGGLSYGYTF. The CDR3 DNA reads as TGTGCCACCAGCGGGGGACTGAGCTATGGCTACACCTTC.

This clonotype was recorded many times. V gene TRBV20-1 combines with J gene TRBJ2-1; 12 nucleotides align to TRBD2. Looked up from germline, CDR1 is DFQATT and CDR2 is SNEGSKA (reference sequence). V dropped 3 bases and J dropped 14; count of bases not matched to a gene: 5. The CDR3 is 12 residues long. The chain's CDR3 is CSASLAGGPEFF. Written as DNA, the CDR3 is TGCAGTGCTAGCCTAGCGGGAGGGCCGGAGTTCTTC.